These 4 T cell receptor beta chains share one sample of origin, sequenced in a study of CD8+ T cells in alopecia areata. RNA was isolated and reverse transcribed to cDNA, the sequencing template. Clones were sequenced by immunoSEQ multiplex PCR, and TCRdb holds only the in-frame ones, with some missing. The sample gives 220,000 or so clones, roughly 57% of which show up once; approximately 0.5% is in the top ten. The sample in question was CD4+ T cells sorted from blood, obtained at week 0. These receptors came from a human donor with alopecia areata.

The DNA of the CDR3 is TGTGCCAGCAGCCCAGGACAGGGGAATCAGCCCCAGCATTTT. Translation gives CASSPGQGNQPQHF. The rearrangement joins TRBV11-2 to TRBJ1-5; 9 bases are a match to TRBD1. Trimming cost V 5 bases and J 4 bases; bases outside gene matches: 3. Germline V lookup: CDR1 SGHAT, CDR2 FQNNGV. The CDR3 spans 14 residues. The full variable domain, its missing parts supplied by reference TRBV11-2 and TRBJ1-5, is EAGVAQSPRYKIIEKRQSVAFWCNPISGHATLYWYQQILGQGPKLLIQFQNNGVVDDSQLPKDRFSAERLKGVDSTLKIQPAKLEDSAVYLCASSPGQGNQPQHFGDGTRLSIL.

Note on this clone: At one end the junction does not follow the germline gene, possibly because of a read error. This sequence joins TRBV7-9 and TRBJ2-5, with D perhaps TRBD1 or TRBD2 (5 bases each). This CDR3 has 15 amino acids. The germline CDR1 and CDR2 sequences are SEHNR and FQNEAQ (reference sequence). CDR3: CASSPVGTVQEPQYF. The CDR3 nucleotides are TGTGCCAGCAGCCCTGTTGGGACGGTCCAAGAGCCCCAGTACTTC.

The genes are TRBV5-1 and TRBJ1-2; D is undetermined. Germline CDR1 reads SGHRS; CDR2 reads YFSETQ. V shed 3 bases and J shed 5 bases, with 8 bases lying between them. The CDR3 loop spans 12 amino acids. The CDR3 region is CASSSNRYGYTF. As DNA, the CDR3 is TGCGCCAGCAGCTCCAACAGATATGGCTACACCTTC.

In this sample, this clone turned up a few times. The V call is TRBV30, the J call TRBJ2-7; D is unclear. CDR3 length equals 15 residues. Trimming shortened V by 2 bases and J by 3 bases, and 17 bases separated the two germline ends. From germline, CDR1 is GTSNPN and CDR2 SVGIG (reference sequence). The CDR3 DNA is TGTGCCTGGAGTCCCGAAGTGGGCTCTAACTACGAGCAGTACTTC. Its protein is CAWSPEVGSNYEQYF.